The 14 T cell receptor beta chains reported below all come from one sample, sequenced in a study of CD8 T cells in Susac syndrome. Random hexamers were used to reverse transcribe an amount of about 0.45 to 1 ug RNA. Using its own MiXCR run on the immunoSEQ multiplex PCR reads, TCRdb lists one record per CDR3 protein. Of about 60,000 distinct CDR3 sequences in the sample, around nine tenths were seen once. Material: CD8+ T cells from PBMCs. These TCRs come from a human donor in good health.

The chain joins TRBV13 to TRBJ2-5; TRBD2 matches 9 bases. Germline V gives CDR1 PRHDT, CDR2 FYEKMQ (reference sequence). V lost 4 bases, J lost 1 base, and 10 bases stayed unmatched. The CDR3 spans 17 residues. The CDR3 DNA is TGTGCCAGCAGCTCCCGGGGGGTAGCGGGGGTCCAAGAGACCCAGTACTTC. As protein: CASSSRGVAGVQETQYF.

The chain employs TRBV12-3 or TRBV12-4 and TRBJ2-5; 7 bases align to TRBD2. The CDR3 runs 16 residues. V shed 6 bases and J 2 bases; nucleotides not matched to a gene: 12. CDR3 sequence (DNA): TGTGCCAGCAGCTCGCAAAGGGACTACCGTCAAGAGACCCAGTACTTC. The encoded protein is CASSSQRDYRQETQYF.

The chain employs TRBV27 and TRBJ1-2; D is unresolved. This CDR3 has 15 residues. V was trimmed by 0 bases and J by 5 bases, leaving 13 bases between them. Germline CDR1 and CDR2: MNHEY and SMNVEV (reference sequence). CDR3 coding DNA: TGTGCCAGCAGTTTATCCGAGGACCACATTTATGGCTACACCTTC. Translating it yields CASSLSEDHIYGYTF.

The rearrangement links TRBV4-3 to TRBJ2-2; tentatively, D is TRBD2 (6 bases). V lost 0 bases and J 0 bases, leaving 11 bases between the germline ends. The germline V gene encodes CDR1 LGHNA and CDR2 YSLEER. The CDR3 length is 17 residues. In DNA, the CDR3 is TGCGCCAGCAGCCAAGACCTTAGCGGAACGAACACCGGGGAGCTGTTTTTT. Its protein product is CASSQDLSGTNTGELFF.

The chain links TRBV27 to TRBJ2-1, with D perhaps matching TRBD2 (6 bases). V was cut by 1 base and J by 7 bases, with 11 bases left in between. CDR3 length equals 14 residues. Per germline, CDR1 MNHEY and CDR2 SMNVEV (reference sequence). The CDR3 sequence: CASSLLGDLNEQFF. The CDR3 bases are TGTGCCAGCAGTTTATTGGGGGACTTGAATGAGCAGTTCTTC.

In DNA, the CDR3 is TGTGCCAGCAGTGAACGGTCCGATCAGCCCCAGCATTTT. Amino acid sequence: CASSERSDQPQHF. V gene TRBV2 combines with J gene TRBJ1-5; the D is unclear. V was clipped by 2 bases and J by 5 bases, with 7 bases between them. Germline V gives CDR1 SNHLY, CDR2 FYNNEI. The length of the CDR3 is 13 residues.

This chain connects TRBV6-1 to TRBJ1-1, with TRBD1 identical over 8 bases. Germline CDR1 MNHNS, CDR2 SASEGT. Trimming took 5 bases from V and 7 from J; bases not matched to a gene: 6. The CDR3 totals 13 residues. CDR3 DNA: TGTGCCAGCAGTCCTTGGACAGGGCTTGAAGCTTTCTTT. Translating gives CASSPWTGLEAFF.

The CDR3 coding sequence is TGTGCCAGCAGTCTTTGGGCACCTCGACCGGGACAGCCAGATGAAAAACTGTTTTTT. As protein: CASSLWAPRPGQPDEKLFF. The gene calls are TRBV27 and TRBJ1-4, with 7 bases lining up with TRBD1. V was clipped by 5 bases and J by 6 bases; unmatched bases: 21. Germline values: CDR1 MNHEY, CDR2 SMNVEV (reference sequence). This CDR3 contains 19 residues.

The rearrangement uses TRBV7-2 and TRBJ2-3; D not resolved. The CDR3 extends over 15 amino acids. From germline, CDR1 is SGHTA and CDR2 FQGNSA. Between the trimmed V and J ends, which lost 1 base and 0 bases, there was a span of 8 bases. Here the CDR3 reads CASSLGGWSTDTQYF. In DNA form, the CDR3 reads TGTGCCAGCAGCTTAGGGGGATGGAGCACAGATACGCAGTATTTT.

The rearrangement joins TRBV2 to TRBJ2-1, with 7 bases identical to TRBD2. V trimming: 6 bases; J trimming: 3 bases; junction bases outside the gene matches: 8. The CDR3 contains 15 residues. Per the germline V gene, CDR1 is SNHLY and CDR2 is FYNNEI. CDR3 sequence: CASSGAGNYYNEQFF. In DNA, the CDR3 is TGTGCCAGCAGCGGAGCGGGGAACTACTACAATGAGCAGTTCTTC.

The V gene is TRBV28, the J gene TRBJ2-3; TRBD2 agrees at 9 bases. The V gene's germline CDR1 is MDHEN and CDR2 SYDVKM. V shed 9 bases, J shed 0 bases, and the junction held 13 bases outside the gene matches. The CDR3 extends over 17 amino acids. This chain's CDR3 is CASLTSGWGTSTDTQYF. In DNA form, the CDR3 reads TGTGCCAGTTTAACTAGCGGGTGGGGTACTAGCACAGATACGCAGTATTTT. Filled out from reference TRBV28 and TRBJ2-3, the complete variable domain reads DVKVTQSSRYLVKRTGEKVFLECVQDMDHENMFWYRQDPGLGLRLIYFSYDVKMKEKGDIPEGYSVSREKKERFSLILESASTNQTSMYLCASLTSGWGTSTDTQYFGPGTRLTVL.

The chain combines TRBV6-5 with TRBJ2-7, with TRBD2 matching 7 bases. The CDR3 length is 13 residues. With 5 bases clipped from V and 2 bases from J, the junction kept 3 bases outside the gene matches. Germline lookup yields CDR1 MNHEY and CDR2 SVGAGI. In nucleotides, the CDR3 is TGTGCCAGCAGTCCCGGGGGGACCTACGAGCAGTACTTC. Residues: CASSPGGTYEQYF.

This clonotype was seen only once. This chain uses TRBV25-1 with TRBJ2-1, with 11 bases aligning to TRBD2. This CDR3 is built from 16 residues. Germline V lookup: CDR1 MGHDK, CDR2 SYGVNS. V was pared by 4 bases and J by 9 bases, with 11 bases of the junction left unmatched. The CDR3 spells CASSGGSGGAVGEQFF. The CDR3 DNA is TGTGCCAGCAGTGGGGGTAGCGGGGGGGCCGTCGGTGAGCAGTTCTTC.

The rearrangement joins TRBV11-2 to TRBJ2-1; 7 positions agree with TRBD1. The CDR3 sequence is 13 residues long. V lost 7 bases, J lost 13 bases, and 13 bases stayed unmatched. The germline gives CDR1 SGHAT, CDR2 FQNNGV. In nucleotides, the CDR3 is TGTGCCAGCACTCAAAGCCCCGGGACAGATCAGTTCTTC. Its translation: CASTQSPGTDQFF.